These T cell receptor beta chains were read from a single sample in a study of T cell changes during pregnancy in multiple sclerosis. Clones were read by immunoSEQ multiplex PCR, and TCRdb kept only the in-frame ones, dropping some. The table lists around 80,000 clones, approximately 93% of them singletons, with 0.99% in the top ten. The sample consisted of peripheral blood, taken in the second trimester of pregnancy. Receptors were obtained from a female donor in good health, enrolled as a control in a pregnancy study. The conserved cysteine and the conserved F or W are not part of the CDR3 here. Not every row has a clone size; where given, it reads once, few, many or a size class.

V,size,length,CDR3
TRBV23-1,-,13,ASSRRDRGTDTQY
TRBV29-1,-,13,SVEDGTSLGGEQY
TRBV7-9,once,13,ASSLLAGAYNEQF
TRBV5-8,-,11,ASSLVGDYEQY
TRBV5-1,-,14,ASSSRERLTVGEQY
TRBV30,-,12,AWSPKSVSETQY
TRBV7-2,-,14,ASSPGGSGGTGELF
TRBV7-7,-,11,ASSPQGSGELF
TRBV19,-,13,ASTIAGSSYNEQF
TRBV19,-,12,ATRYYANTGELF
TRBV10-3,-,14,AISESGQGVSYEQY
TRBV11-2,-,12,ASSYPGGPNEQF
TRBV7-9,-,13,ASSLSGLTYNEQF
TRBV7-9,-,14,ASRLAPGTGEETQY
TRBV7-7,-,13,ASSLSSGRASEQF
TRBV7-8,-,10,ASSYRGNEQF
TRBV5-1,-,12,ASSPIRRGYEQY
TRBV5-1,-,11,ASTRGYQETQY
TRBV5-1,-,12,ASSLGQGADTQY
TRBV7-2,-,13,ASSSSGGNFYEQY
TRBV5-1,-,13,ASSRRQDTGNEQF
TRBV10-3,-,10,AISASGYEQY
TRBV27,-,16,ASSPRRTSGSSTDTQY
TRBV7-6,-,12,ASSLTAGYGELF
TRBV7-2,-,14,ASSLTRAGNYREQY
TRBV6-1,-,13,ASSETSGRDNEQF
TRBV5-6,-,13,ASSARTGGGETQY
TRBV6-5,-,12,ASSPLGGTDTQY
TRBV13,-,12,ASSLGPGGDTQY
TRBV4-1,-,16,ASSQDSYAGGSYNEQF
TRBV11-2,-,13,ASSADDISTDTQY
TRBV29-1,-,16,SVEDHPPSGSGANVLT
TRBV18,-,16,ASSPQGQGAYGANVLT
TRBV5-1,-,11,ASSLGSNYEQY
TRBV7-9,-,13,ASSLGTALDNEQF